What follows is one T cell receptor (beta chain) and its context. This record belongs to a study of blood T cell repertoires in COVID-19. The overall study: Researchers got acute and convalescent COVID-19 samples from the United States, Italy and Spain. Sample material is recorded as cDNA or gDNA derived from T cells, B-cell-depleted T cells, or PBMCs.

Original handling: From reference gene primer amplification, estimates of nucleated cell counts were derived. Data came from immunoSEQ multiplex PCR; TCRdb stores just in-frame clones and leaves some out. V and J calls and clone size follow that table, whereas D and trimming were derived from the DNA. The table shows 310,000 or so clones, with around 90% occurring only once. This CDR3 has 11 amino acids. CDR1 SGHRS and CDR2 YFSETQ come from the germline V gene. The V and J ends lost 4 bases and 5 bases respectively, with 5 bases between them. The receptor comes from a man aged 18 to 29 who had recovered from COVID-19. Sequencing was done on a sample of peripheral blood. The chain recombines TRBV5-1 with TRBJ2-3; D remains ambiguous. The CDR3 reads CASSRGDTQYF. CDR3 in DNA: TGCGCCAGCAGCAGAGGAGATACGCAGTATTTT.